The clone carrying this T cell receptor beta chain was picked up a small number of times. Its target is unknown. This was the immunoSEQ version 4 assay in survey mode. Only in-frame clones appear in the TCRdb table, and some are missing; sequencing was by immunoSEQ multiplex PCR. The sample records 35,000 to 40,000 clones, more than 70% being singletons. This sample is drawn from a study of persistence of HIV-infected CD4 T cells. Findings and caveats of the study: Proviral oligoclonality tracked with TCR oligoclonality within the same sorted cells.

Lysates of CMV-infected fibroblasts at 9 to 10 ug/mL stimulated these cells. Memory cells lacking CD40L and CD69 with high CD45RO were sorted. Adults with HIV-1 started suppressive ART while chronically infected. Before stimulation, PBMCs underwent CD8+ T cell depletion. The germline gives CDR1 LGHDT, CDR2 YNNKEL (reference sequence). The CDR3 is 16 amino acids. V shed 0 bases and J shed 1 base, with 9 bases lying between them. The origin of this receptor is an adult man with HIV who was CMV-seropositive. Source: CD4+ T cells sorted from PBMCs after roughly 17-hour stimulation, taken from a patient who received antiretroviral therapy. This chain connects TRBV3-1 (or the pseudogene TRBV3-2) to TRBJ2-2; D call uncertain. CDR3 in DNA: TGTGCCAGCAGCCAAGACATTTGGGGGAACACCGGGGAGCTGTTTTTT. This gives the protein CASSQDIWGNTGELFF.